The subject of this entry is one T cell receptor beta chain. As yet, its antigen is unknown. The data stem from a study of blood T cells in healthy people across ages. Overall study findings and caveats: Considered underestimates were the diversity estimates obtained from one million T cells. A roughly linear age-dependent decrease characterized TCR beta diversity per million T cells.

Next came a second PCR, run for about 7 to 11 cycles, which used a sample-barcoded 5' primer along with a J-beta primer mix. All cDNA molecules were each tagged by a template-switch adaptor with 12 random nucleotides. MiXCR was run by TCRdb on the 5' RACE reads, yielding one entry per CDR3 protein. The table has roughly 1,500,000 distinct CDR3 sequences, roughly 32% seen once. CDR3 length equals 14 residues. V was clipped by 7 bases and J by 4 bases; unmatched bases: 9. Looked up from germline, CDR1 is SQVTM and CDR2 is ANQGSEA. Isolation of PBMCs gave at least 7 million cells per sample. The clonotype was recovered from a young woman in good health. Sequenced: blood. This chain uses TRBV29-1 with TRBJ2-2, with 7 bases aligning to TRBD1. The CDR3 DNA reads TGCAGCGCTTCATCGACAGGGATCACCGGGGAGCTGTTTTTT. It is translated as CSASSTGITGELFF.